A single sample is the source of the 9 T cell receptor beta chains below, sequenced in a study of T-cell memory formation after mild COVID-19. TCRdb re-derived calls from the 5' RACE reads in MiXCR, one entry per CDR3 protein. The sample has about 110,000 distinct CDR3 sequences; 15% to 20% are singletons. Sequencing was performed on PBMCs or a T cell subset sorted from them (not recorded which). These receptors were taken from a man between 18 and 35 years old who had mild COVID-19 (a few samples of this study predate the infection). Cell type and time point are not known.

This clonotype was detected a few times. The chain joins TRBV6-2 or TRBV6-3 to TRBJ2-7; D is undetermined. Germline V gene data show CDR1 as MNHEY and CDR2 as SVGEGT. There are 11 residues in the CDR3. V lost 4 bases, J lost 4 bases, and 5 bases lay in between. The CDR3 sequence: CASSWAYEQYF. CDR3 sequence (DNA): TGTGCCAGCAGTTGGGCGTACGAGCAGTACTTC.

This clonotype was counted a few times. The chain employs TRBV7-8 and TRBJ2-5, with D possibly called TRBD1 or TRBD2 (5 bases each). Trimming pared 5 bases from V and 2 bases from J, leaving 18 bases between. Germline V gene sequence: CDR1 SGHVS, CDR2 FQNEAQ. The CDR3 is made up of 16 amino acids. The CDR3 sequence: CASSPQGRGGQETQYF. The CDR3 region has the DNA TGTGCCAGCAGCCCGCAGGGTCGGGGTGGGCAAGAGACCCAGTACTTC. The variable domain in full, with the rest retrieved from reference TRBV7-8 and TRBJ2-5, is GAGVSQSPRYKVAKRGQDVALRCDPISGHVSLFWYQQALGQGPEFLTYFQNEAQLDKSGLPSDRFFAERPEGSVSTLKIQRTQQEDSAVYLCASSPQGRGGQETQYFGPGTRLLVL.

The rearrangement joins TRBV29-1 to TRBJ2-3; D not resolved. The CDR3 is 15 amino acids. Germline V gene lookup returns CDR1 SQVTM and CDR2 ANQGSEA. V gave up 6 bases and J gave up 4 bases, with 20 bases separating them. CDR3 sequence: CSVSPSPTVSDTQYF. The CDR3, as DNA: TGCAGCGTATCCCCCTCCCCGACCGTCTCAGATACGCAGTATTTT.

The V and J genes are TRBV6-2 or TRBV6-3 and TRBJ2-7; D not certain. V lost 5 bases and J lost 3, with 11 bases in between. The CDR3 length is 13 residues. Per the germline V gene, CDR1 is MNHEY and CDR2 is SVGEGT. CDR3 nucleotides: TGTGCCAGCAGTCGGACCGATTACTACGAGCAGTACTTC. This codes for CASSRTDYYEQYF.

The V gene is TRBV6-5, the J gene TRBJ2-3, with a possible D match to TRBD2 (6 bases). V was trimmed by 2 bases and J by 6 bases, leaving 12 bases between them. Germline values: CDR1 MNHEY, CDR2 SVGAGI. CDR3 length: 14 residues. CDR3 sequence: CASSYLRGGDTQYF. CDR3 DNA sequence: TGTGCCAGCAGTTACCTCCGGGGAGGTGATACGCAGTATTTT.

The J gene is TRBJ2-7, the V gene TRBV20-1; the D gene is possibly TRBD1 (5 bases). Germline V CDR1 and CDR2: DFQATT, SNEGSKA (reference sequence). V lost 0 bases, J lost 2 bases, and 11 bases lay in between. CDR3 length: 14 amino acids. The CDR3 DNA sequence: TGCAGTGCTAGAGATAGGGCAGGGCCCTACGAGCAGTACTTC. Its protein product is CSARDRAGPYEQYF.

This chain links TRBV10-3 with TRBJ2-1, with 9 bases that match TRBD1. Germline trimming cut 6 bases from V and 6 bases from J; bases unmatched to any gene: 6. CDR3 size: 14 residues. CDR1 and CDR2 from the germline V gene are ENHRY and SYGVKD. CDR3 residues: CAIRPGQGSNEQFF. For the CDR3, the DNA is TGTGCCATCAGGCCGGGACAGGGTAGCAATGAGCAGTTCTTC.

This chain links TRBV11-1 with TRBJ1-6; D gene unclear. The CDR3 sequence is 15 residues long. CDR1 is SGHAT and CDR2 is FQDESV in the germline V gene (reference sequence). Trimming left V 5 bases short and J 9 bases short, with 17 bases between. CDR3 DNA: TGTGCCAGCAGCGGGAGGGCCCCTAGCGGTTCACCCCTCCACTTT. Translated: CASSGRAPSGSPLHF. Full variable domain (outside the CDR3, taken from reference TRBV11-1 and TRBJ1-6): EAEVAQSPRYKITEKSQAVAFWCDPISGHATLYWYRQILGQGPELLVQFQDESVVDDSQLPKDRFSAERLKGVDSTLKIQPAELGDSAMYLCASSGRAPSGSPLHFGNGTRLTVT.

The chain has TRBV7-9 and TRBJ2-3, with D perhaps matching TRBD2 (5 bases). CDR1 and CDR2 (germline): SEHNR, FQNEAQ (reference sequence). Trimming removed 1 base from V and 2 bases from J, with 13 bases in between. The CDR3 is 16 residues long. The CDR3 protein is CASSLVPTSFTDTQYF. The CDR3, as DNA: TGTGCCAGCAGCTTAGTCCCCACTAGTTTCACAGATACGCAGTATTTT.